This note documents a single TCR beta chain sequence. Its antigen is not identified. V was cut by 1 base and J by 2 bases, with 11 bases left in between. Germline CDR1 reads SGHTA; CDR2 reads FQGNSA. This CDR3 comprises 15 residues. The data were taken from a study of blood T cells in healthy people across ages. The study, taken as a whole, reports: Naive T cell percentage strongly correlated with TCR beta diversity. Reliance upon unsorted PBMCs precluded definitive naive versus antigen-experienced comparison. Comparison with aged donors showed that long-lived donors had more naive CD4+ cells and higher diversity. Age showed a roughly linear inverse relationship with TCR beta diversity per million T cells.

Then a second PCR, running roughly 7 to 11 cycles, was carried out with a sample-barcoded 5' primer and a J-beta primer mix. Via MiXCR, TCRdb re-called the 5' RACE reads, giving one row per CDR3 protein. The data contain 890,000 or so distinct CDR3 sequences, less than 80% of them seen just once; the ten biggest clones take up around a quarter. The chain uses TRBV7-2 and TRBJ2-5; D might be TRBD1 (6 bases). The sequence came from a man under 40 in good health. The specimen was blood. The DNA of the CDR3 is TGTGCCAGCAGCTTAGTGGTGGGGGCACAAGAGACCCAGTACTTC. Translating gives CASSLVVGAQETQYF.